The rows below give T cell receptor beta chains drawn from one sample of a study of T cell clones after liver transplantation. TCRdb keeps only in-frame clones here, not all; method: immunoSEQ multiplex PCR. Of more than 95,000 clones listed, around four fifths are singletons. Sequencing used CD4+ T cells from blood, obtained 47 months after liver transplant. The receptors derive from a human patient who received a liver transplant. Some T cells may trace back to the graft donor. The CDR3 runs from the conserved cysteine through the conserved F or W. D genes are given only for firm matches. Size is omitted from some rows. Given values are once, few, many or a class for expanded clones.

NA	TRBV29-1	14	TRBJ2-1	few	TGCAGCGTTGATCAGGGGCGGCTTCGAAATGAGCAGTTCTTC	CSVDQGRLRNEQFF
TRBD1	TRBV15	15	TRBJ1-2	NA	TGTGCCACCAGCAGCGGACAGGGAGGATTGAATGGCTACACCTTC	CATSSGQGGLNGYTF
NA	TRBV18	13	TRBJ2-1	NA	TGTGCCAGCTCACCCGATCGGACTAAAGAGCAGTTCTTC	CASSPDRTKEQFF
NA	TRBV11-3	14	TRBJ2-3	NA	TGTGCCAGCAGCTTAGAAGCAGACACAGATACGCAGTATTTT	CASSLEADTDTQYF
TRBD1	TRBV20-1	10	TRBJ1-2	once	TGCCAAGGGACAGGGGATGGCTACACCTTC	CQGTGDGYTF
TRBD2	TRBV7-2	16	TRBJ2-5	once	TGTGCCAGCAGCGATCGGCGGGGCGGGGGACAAGAGACCCAGTACTTC	CASSDRRGGGQETQYF
TRBD1	TRBV9	17	TRBJ2-7	NA	TGTGCCAGCAGCGTAGACCCCGGGACAGGGGCTGACTACGAGCAGTACTTC	CASSVDPGTGADYEQYF
NA	TRBV6-4	15	TRBJ1-4	NA	TGTGCCAGCAGTGAATCAGGGAATCCGAGTGAAAAACTGTTTTTT	CASSESGNPSEKLFF
TRBD2	TRBV10-2	16	TRBJ2-1	NA	TGCGCCAGCAGTGCGACTAGCGGGATCCTGGGCAATGAGCAGTTCTTC	CASSATSGILGNEQFF
TRBD1	TRBV10-3	14	TRBJ1-2	NA	TGTGCCATCAGCCCGGGACAGAATCACTATGGCTACACCTTC	CAISPGQNHYGYTF
NA	TRBV7-2	15	TRBJ1-4	NA	TGTGCCAGCAGCTTAGGGTCACAGGAGAATGAAAAACTGTTTTTT	CASSLGSQENEKLFF
NA	TRBV9	15	TRBJ1-2	NA	TGTGCCAGCAGCGACGCCCACGGGGGAAGTTATGGCTACACCTTC	CASSDAHGGSYGYTF
NA	TRBV6-5	15	TRBJ2-6	NA	TGTGCCAGCAGCCCTGGGAGATCTGGGGCCAACGTCCTGACTTTC	CASSPGRSGANVLTF
TRBD1	TRBV5-6	17	TRBJ2-7	NA	TGTGCCAGCAGCACGGGACAGGGGGCGGGTGGTTCCTACGAGCAGTACTTC	CASSTGQGAGGSYEQYF
NA	TRBV7-3	15	TRBJ1-4	NA	TGTGCCAGCAGCTTGAGGCCGACAACTAATGAAAAACTGTTTTTT	CASSLRPTTNEKLFF
NA	TRBV11-2	14	TRBJ2-7	many	TGTGCCAGCAGCTTAGGGATTTTTAAATACGAGCAGTACTTC	CASSLGIFKYEQYF
TRBD1	TRBV6-1	13	TRBJ1-2	NA	TGTGCCAGCATAGGGGGGACAGGGCAAGGCTACACCTTC	CASIGGTGQGYTF
NA	TRBV11-1	12	TRBJ2-4	once	TGTGCCAGCAGCTCCCAGGGGTACATTCAGTACTTC	CASSSQGYIQYF
NA	TRBV5-1	14	TRBJ2-5	NA	TGCGCCAGCAGCTTGGATTACGGGTTGGGGACCCAGTACTTC	CASSLDYGLGTQYF
NA	TRBV19	14	TRBJ2-5	NA	TGTGCCAGTAGTATAGAAGGATTCCAAGAGACCCAGTACTTC	CASSIEGFQETQYF
NA	TRBV28	13	TRBJ1-2	NA	TGTGCCAGCAGTGTGGACAGCGACTATGGCTACACCTTC	CASSVDSDYGYTF
NA	TRBV11-2	14	TRBJ2-1	NA	TGTGCCAGCAGCTTAGGGCGGGTGAGTAATGAGCAGTTCTTC	CASSLGRVSNEQFF
NA	TRBV9	17	TRBJ1-3	NA	TGTGCCAGCAGCGTCGACTCCCTCCCTAAAGTTGGAAACACCATATATTTT	CASSVDSLPKVGNTIYF
NA	TRBV2	11	TRBJ1-1	NA	TGTGCCAGCAACAGGGATACTGAAGCTTTCTTT	CASNRDTEAFF
NA	TRBV5-8	16	TRBJ2-5	NA	TGTGCCAGCAGCTTGGGAGGCCCGGCAGTCCAAGAGACCCAGTACTTC	CASSLGGPAVQETQYF
NA	TRBV9	15	TRBJ2-1	once	TGTGCCAGCAGCCCCACGCCTAGCTCCTACAATGAGCAGTTCTTC	CASSPTPSSYNEQFF
NA	TRBV6-1	13	TRBJ2-7	NA	TGTGCCAGCAGGGGGGTTACTACCTACGAGCAGTACTTC	CASRGVTTYEQYF
NA	TRBV6-5	16	TRBJ2-5	NA	TGTGCCAGCAGTTACTCGACTCTCACGTTCTCGGGGGAGCAGTACTTC	CASSYSTLTFSGEQYF
TRBD2	TRBV5-1	19	TRBJ2-1	few	TGCGCCAGCAGCTTGGCCCTTAGGGGAACTAGCGGGAAGGGGAGTGAGCAGTTCTTC	CASSLALRGTSGKGSEQFF
NA	TRBV18	15	TRBJ2-3	NA	TGTGCCAGCTCACCACCGACAGGCTTCACAGATACGCAGTATTTT	CASSPPTGFTDTQYF
NA	TRBV9	15	TRBJ2-6	NA	TGTGCCAGCAGCACCACAGGCTCTGGGGCCAACGTCCTGACTTTC	CASSTTGSGANVLTF
NA	TRBV7-2	13	TRBJ2-5	once	TGTGCCAGCAGCTTAGATCGGGCGGAGACCCAGTACTTC	CASSLDRAETQYF
NA	TRBV7-3	15	TRBJ1-1	NA	TGTGCCAGCAGCTTAAGAGGCCAGGGGAGAACTGAAGCTTTCTTT	CASSLRGQGRTEAFF
NA	TRBV7-2	14	TRBJ2-5	NA	TGTGCCAGCAGCCTGAGGACAGTCCAAGAGACCCAGTACTTC	CASSLRTVQETQYF
NA	TRBV18	13	TRBJ2-7	NA	TGTGCCAGCTCCCCCGGGCCTTCCTACGAGCAGTACTTC	CASSPGPSYEQYF
NA	TRBV15	14	TRBJ2-2	NA	TGTGCCACCCGTGGACTCGGTTCGACCGGGGAGCTGTTTTTT	CATRGLGSTGELFF
NA	TRBV5-4	13	TRBJ2-2	NA	TGTGCCAGCAGCTTGGACGTTACCGGGGAGCTGTTTTTT	CASSLDVTGELFF
TRBD1	TRBV25-1	13	TRBJ2-7	NA	TGTGCCAGCAGACCCTCGGACAGGGGGCGGCAGTACTTC	CASRPSDRGRQYF
TRBD2	TRBV4-2	16	TRBJ2-1	NA	TGTGCCAGCAGCCTTGAGAGCGGGAGCTCCTACAATGAGCAGTTCTTC	CASSLESGSSYNEQFF